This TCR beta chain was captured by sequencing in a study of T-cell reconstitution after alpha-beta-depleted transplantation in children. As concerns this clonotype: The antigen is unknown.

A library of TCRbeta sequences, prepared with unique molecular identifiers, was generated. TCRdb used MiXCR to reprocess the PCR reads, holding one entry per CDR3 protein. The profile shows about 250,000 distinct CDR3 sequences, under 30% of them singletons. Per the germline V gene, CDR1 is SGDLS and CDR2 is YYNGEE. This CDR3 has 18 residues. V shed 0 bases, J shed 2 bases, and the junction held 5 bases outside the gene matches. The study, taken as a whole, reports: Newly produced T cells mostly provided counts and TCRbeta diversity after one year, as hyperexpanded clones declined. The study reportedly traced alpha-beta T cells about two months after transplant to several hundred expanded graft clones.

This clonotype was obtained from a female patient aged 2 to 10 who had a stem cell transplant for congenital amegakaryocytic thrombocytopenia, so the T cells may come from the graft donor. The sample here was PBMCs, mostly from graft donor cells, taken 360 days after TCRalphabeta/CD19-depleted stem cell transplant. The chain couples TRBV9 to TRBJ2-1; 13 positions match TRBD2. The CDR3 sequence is CASSVAGLAGVAYNEQFF. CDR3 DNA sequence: TGTGCCAGCAGCGTAGCTGGACTAGCGGGAGTTGCCTACAATGAGCAGTTCTTC.